There are many counts of the clone carrying this T cell receptor beta chain. Its antigen is as yet unknown. The data were obtained in a study of T cells in Graves' hyperthyroidism and ophthalmopathy. Study details: At initial diagnosis, before any treatment had begun, peripheral blood was obtained.

Study results and limitations: Blood shared most expanded thyroid clonotypes above 0.001.

Authors of the study amplified TCR beta CDR3 regions from RNA transcripts. Using the HTBI primer set, a first-round RT-PCR was run on the TCR CDR3. TCRdb recomputed calls from the multiplex PCR reads with MiXCR, one row per CDR3 protein. The profile covers approximately 400,000 distinct CDR3 sequences, with about 15% appearing a single time and around a quarter taken by the ten largest. V gave up 0 bases and J gave up 7 bases; unmatched junction bases: 7. In germline, CDR1 is SQVTM, CDR2 ANQGSEA. The CDR3 extends over 15 amino acids. The sequencing input was blood. The chain carries TRBV29-1 and TRBJ2-1; 9 bases match TRBD2. This TCR came from a woman aged 18 to 35 with Graves' hyperthyroidism that later progressed to Graves' ophthalmopathy. CDR3 in amino acids: CSVEELAGIGNEQFF. The CDR3, as DNA: TGCAGCGTTGAAGAGCTAGCGGGAATAGGGAATGAGCAGTTCTTC.